Listed below are T cell receptor beta chains from one sample, sequenced in a study of cytomegalovirus exposure and HLA in healthy donors. Some clones are missing from TCRdb's copy, which holds only in-frame ones; the method was immunoSEQ multiplex PCR. Here the sample table reports roughly 220,000 clones. Sequencing input: PBMCs. The receptors derive from a girl aged 2-10 years in good health and CMV-seropositive. Each CDR3 is given with its conserved first and last residue. The D gene is left open where the match is weak.

j_gene: TRBJ2-7
d_gene: NA
v_gene: TRBV6-5
len: 14
CDR3aa: CASSYGANSYEQYF

j_gene: TRBJ1-2
d_gene: TRBD1
v_gene: TRBV11-2
len: 16
CDR3aa: CASSPGPGQASYGYTF

j_gene: TRBJ2-7
d_gene: NA
v_gene: TRBV6-6
len: 13
CDR3aa: CASMSQGTYEQYF

j_gene: TRBJ1-4
d_gene: NA
v_gene: TRBV2
len: 12
CDR3aa: CASSDDSEKLFF

j_gene: TRBJ2-6
d_gene: TRBD1
v_gene: TRBV5-8
len: 18
CDR3aa: CASSPPDRGTSGANVLTF

j_gene: TRBJ1-5
d_gene: NA
v_gene: TRBV7-6
len: 15
CDR3aa: CASSLGRFSNQPQHF

j_gene: TRBJ2-7
d_gene: NA
v_gene: TRBV23-1
len: 14
CDR3aa: CASPRENLCYEQYF

j_gene: NA
d_gene: NA
v_gene: TRBV5-1
len: 15
CDR3aa: CASSPVQGPSYEQYF

j_gene: TRBJ1-5
d_gene: NA
v_gene: TRBV28
len: 13
CDR3aa: CASITRGYQPQHF

j_gene: TRBJ2-5
d_gene: NA
v_gene: TRBV9
len: 15
CDR3aa: CASSAGTQDLETQYF

j_gene: TRBJ1-2
d_gene: NA
v_gene: TRBV7-6
len: 15
CDR3aa: CASSLGENSNYGYTF

j_gene: TRBJ2-7
d_gene: TRBD2
v_gene: TRBV5-5
len: 15
CDR3aa: CASSWTSGTSYEQYF

j_gene: TRBJ1-1
d_gene: TRBD1
v_gene: TRBV6-5
len: 12
CDR3aa: CASSPPTGGAFF

j_gene: TRBJ2-1
d_gene: NA
v_gene: TRBV19
len: 14
CDR3aa: CASSIRGSYNEQFF

j_gene: TRBJ2-3
d_gene: TRBD2
v_gene: TRBV7-9
len: 17
CDR3aa: CASSLAGTSGSTDTQYF

j_gene: TRBJ2-7
d_gene: NA
v_gene: TRBV6-1
len: 15
CDR3aa: CASSDFPGVNYEQYF

j_gene: TRBJ1-2
d_gene: TRBD1
v_gene: TRBV7-9
len: 13
CDR3aa: CASSSTGGYGYTF